This TCR beta chain appears in the sequencing data of a study of blood T cell repertoires in COVID-19. Profiled with immunoSEQ multiplex PCR; TCRdb holds only in-frame clones, not every one. The sample shows 200,000 to 300,000 clones, 80% to 90% of them seen only once. This CDR3 has 16 amino acids. The germline CDR1 and CDR2 sequences are KGHDR and SFDVKD. After removal of 0 bases from V and 5 bases from J, the junction contained 7 bases not matched to a gene. The rearrangement links TRBV24-1 to TRBJ2-5, with 8 nucleotides matching TRBD2. The sample consisted of PBMCs or T cells enriched from blood (not recorded which). This receptor was taken from a woman between 40 and 50 years old who had been exposed to COVID-19. DNA for the CDR3: TGTGCCACCAGTGATTTGAGCGGGGGTGGGAGCGAGACCCAGTACTTC. Amino acid sequence: CATSDLSGGGSETQYF.